The 21 T cell receptor beta chains presented below share a single source sample, sequenced in a study of OX40 agonist ivuxolimab in advanced cancers. Sequencing was performed with immunoSEQ multiplex PCR; in TCRdb, only in-frame clones are kept and a portion is missing. The table shows about 83,000 clones, with about 81% occurring only once. The input for sequencing was CD4+ or CD8+ T cells sorted from blood, taken in a trial of the OX40 agonist ivuxolimab. The receptor source for this set is an adult with an advanced solid tumor such as melanoma, head and neck, liver or kidney cancer.

The gene calls are TRBV6-1 and TRBJ2-3, with D possibly matching TRBD2 (5 bases). The CDR3 is 14 residues long. With 2 bases removed from V and 3 bases from J, the gap between germline ends came to 9 bases. Per the germline V gene, CDR1 is MNHNS and CDR2 is SASEGT. CDR3 residues: CASSENGDTDTQYF. The CDR3 nucleotides read TGTGCCAGCAGTGAAAACGGGGATACAGATACGCAGTATTTT.

The chain uses TRBV6-6 and TRBJ2-7, with a weak D call TRBD2 (5 bases). V lost 6 bases and J 4 bases, leaving 10 bases between the germline ends. CDR1 is MNHNY, CDR2 SVGAGI, per germline (reference sequence). CDR3 length: 12 residues. The DNA of the CDR3 is TGTGCCAGCAGCGCCTCGGGGTACGAGCAGTACTTC. As protein: CASSASGYEQYF.

The V and J genes are TRBV5-1 and TRBJ1-6; 7 positions match TRBD1. V was clipped by 2 bases and J by 8 bases; unmatched bases: 7. This CDR3 has 15 amino acids. Per germline, CDR1 SGHRS and CDR2 YFSETQ. The CDR3 here is CASSLRQGGDSPLHF. The CDR3 DNA reads TGCGCCAGCAGCTTACGACAGGGTGGGGATTCACCCCTCCACTTT.

This chain connects TRBV11-2 to TRBJ1-1, with D unresolved. Looked up from germline, CDR1 is SGHAT and CDR2 is FQNNGV. CDR3 length: 14 amino acids. V was pared by 8 bases and J by 1 base, with 14 bases between. The CDR3 bases are TGTGCCAGCTCACGCGGGCGGCAGAACACTGAAGCTTTCTTT. Protein product: CASSRGRQNTEAFF.

The chain recombines TRBV7-9 with TRBJ2-7; weak D call: TRBD2 (6 bases). Germline CDR1 and CDR2: SEHNR and FQNEAQ (reference sequence). CDR3 length: 14 residues. Trimming took off 5 bases at V and 7 bases at J, with 18 bases between the two ends. The CDR3 protein is CASSRHGSSWEQYF. CDR3 DNA sequence: TGTGCCAGCAGCCGACACGGGAGTTCGTGGGAGCAGTACTTC.

The chain joins TRBV6-1 to TRBJ2-4; the D gene could be TRBD1 or TRBD2 (5 bases each). V was shortened by 1 base and J by 12 bases, with 25 bases between the two germline ends. The germline V gene encodes CDR1 MNHNS and CDR2 SASEGT. The CDR3 extends over 17 amino acids. CDR3 region: CASSEVGSRPPRGDQYF. The CDR3 DNA follows: TGTGCCAGCAGTGAAGTTGGATCAAGGCCCCCTCGAGGGGATCAGTACTTC.

V and J are TRBV4-3 and TRBJ2-7; 11 bases align to TRBD1. V shed 1 base, J shed 6 bases, and the junction held 8 bases outside the gene matches. Germline assignment: CDR1 LGHNA and CDR2 YSLEER. This CDR3 is 16 amino acids long. The CDR3: CASSQGLGQGVLEQYF. CDR3 bases: TGCGCCAGCAGCCAAGGTTTGGGACAGGGGGTTCTCGAGCAGTACTTC.

The genes are TRBV29-1 and TRBJ2-1; no definite D call. Germline V gene lookup returns CDR1 SQVTM and CDR2 ANQGSEA. The CDR3 totals 14 residues. Trimming stripped 1 base from V and 4 bases from J, with 11 bases between. The CDR3 reads CSVEVPRLYNEQFF. DNA for the CDR3: TGCAGCGTTGAAGTCCCGAGGTTATACAATGAGCAGTTCTTC.

The DNA of the CDR3 is TGTGCCAGCAGGGAGGGGGGCACCGGGGAGCTGTTTTTT. Protein product: CASREGGTGELFF. The V call is TRBV6-5, the J call TRBJ2-2; D may correspond to TRBD1 or TRBD2 (6 bases each). The CDR3 extends over 13 amino acids. CDR1 is MNHEY and CDR2 is SVGAGI in the germline V gene. V lost 6 bases, J lost 4 bases, and 9 bases lay in between.

The chain uses TRBV4-3 and TRBJ1-6, with D hard to call. Trimming removed 0 bases from V and 6 bases from J, with 12 bases in between. Per the germline V gene, CDR1 is LGHNA and CDR2 is YSLEER. This CDR3 comprises 16 residues. CDR3 coding DNA: TGCGCCAGCAGCCAAGATCCGGACCTTCGTAATTCACCCCTCCACTTT. Encoded protein: CASSQDPDLRNSPLHF.

The chain combines TRBV9 with TRBJ1-2; unclear D gene. Germline CDR1 reads SGDLS; CDR2 reads YYNGEE. V lost 3 bases to trimming and J lost 0 bases, with 18 bases between them. This CDR3 is built from 17 residues. The CDR3 protein is CASSEGGRQLSNYGYTF. CDR3 DNA: TGTGCCAGCAGCGAGGGCGGACGGCAGCTTTCTAACTATGGCTACACCTTC.

This chain joins TRBV28 and TRBJ1-1; D gene unclear. V was pared by 2 bases and J by 5 bases, with 9 bases between. The CDR3 covers 13 residues. Germline assignment: CDR1 MDHEN and CDR2 SYDVKM. CDR3 sequence (DNA): TGTGCCAGCAGTTTAAGAGGTAGGACTGAAGCTTTCTTT. This encodes CASSLRGRTEAFF.

The rearrangement uses TRBV28 and TRBJ2-6; maybe TRBD1 (6 bases). Trimming stripped 4 bases from V and 0 bases from J, with 16 bases between. This CDR3 has 18 residues. The germline gives CDR1 MDHEN, CDR2 SYDVKM. The CDR3 loop reads CASSSVVGGGSGANVLTF. In DNA form, the CDR3 reads TGTGCCAGCAGTTCCGTCGTTGGGGGCGGCTCTGGGGCCAACGTCCTGACTTTC.

This chain uses TRBV10-3 with TRBJ2-2, with D possibly being TRBD1 (5 bases). V was clipped by 10 bases and J by 0 bases, with 18 bases between them. Germline assignment: CDR1 ENHRY and CDR2 SYGVKD. CDR3 length: 16 residues. CDR3 protein: CATSNSRAANTGELFF. The CDR3 DNA reads as TGTGCCACTTCAAACTCCAGGGCGGCGAACACCGGGGAGCTGTTTTTT.

The V gene is TRBV2, the J gene TRBJ2-2; D is undetermined. CDR1 and CDR2 from the germline V gene are SNHLY and FYNNEI. V dropped 7 bases and J dropped 3 bases, with 12 bases sitting between them. This CDR3 contains 14 residues. CDR3 DNA: TGTGCCAGCACCGCGGACCGGTACACCGGGGAGCTGTTTTTT. It translates to CASTADRYTGELFF.

The gene calls are TRBV27 and TRBJ2-3; the match to TRBD2 covers 9 bases. Germline lookup yields CDR1 MNHEY and CDR2 SMNVEV (reference sequence). V was clipped by 6 bases and J by 4 bases; unmatched bases: 14. The CDR3 has 17 residues. The CDR3 spells CASSLSMSGGSADTQYF. The DNA for the CDR3 is TGTGCCAGCAGCCTCTCTATGAGCGGGGGGAGCGCAGATACGCAGTATTTT.

The chain recombines TRBV7-3 with TRBJ2-1, with 8 bases lining up with TRBD2. In germline, CDR1 is SGHTA, CDR2 FQGTGA. J lost 8 bases, V lost 5 bases, and 14 bases had no gene match. The CDR3 covers 16 residues. The CDR3 nucleotides read TGTGCCAGCAGCCCCTTTGGGCGGGGGGCCGAGGATGAGCAGTTCTTC. Protein: CASSPFGRGAEDEQFF.

CDR3 sequence (DNA): TGCGCCAGCAGCTTGGGGACAGATATCTCCTACGAGCAGTACTTC. It translates to CASSLGTDISYEQYF. The V and J genes are TRBV5-1 and TRBJ2-7; maybe TRBD1 (6 bases). The CDR3 sequence is 15 residues long. The V gene lost 0 bases and the J gene lost 0 bases, with 10 bases spanning the gap. Germline V lookup: CDR1 SGHRS, CDR2 YFSETQ.

The chain employs TRBV19 and TRBJ2-4; D unclear. V lost 1 base to trimming and J lost 6 bases, with 7 bases between them. The CDR3 spans 13 residues. The V gene's germline CDR1 is LNHDA and CDR2 SQIVND (reference sequence). CDR3 loop: CASSIGGPNIQYF. Here the CDR3 DNA reads TGTGCCAGTAGTATAGGTGGTCCAAACATTCAGTACTTC.

The chain links TRBV29-1 to TRBJ2-3, with 11 bases identical to TRBD2. Unmatched junction bases numbered 7, after V lost 4 bases and J lost 7 bases. Germline assignment: CDR1 SQVTM and CDR2 ANQGSEA. This CDR3 has 14 residues. The CDR3 DNA reads as TGCAGCGTTGCGACTAGCGGGGCGAGAAATACGCAGTATTTT. Its protein product is CSVATSGARNTQYF.

The J gene is TRBJ2-2, the V gene TRBV2; D might be TRBD2 (6 bases). This CDR3 has 14 amino acids. Germline lookup yields CDR1 SNHLY and CDR2 FYNNEI. Between the trimmed V and J ends, which lost 7 bases and 0 bases, there was a span of 9 bases. This CDR3 is CASIGGTNTGELFF. DNA for the CDR3: TGTGCCAGCATAGGAGGGACGAACACCGGGGAGCTGTTTTTT. The variable domain in full, completed from reference TRBV2 and TRBJ2-2, reads EPEVTQTPSHQVTQMGQEVILRCVPISNHLYFYWYRQILGQKVEFLVSFYNNEISEKSEIFDDQFSVERPDGSNFTLKIRSTKLEDSAMYFCASIGGTNTGELFFGEGSRLTVL.